The clone carrying this T cell receptor beta chain was counted a few times. The antigen is undetermined. Molecular-barcoded quantitative 5'-RACE produced these TCR beta libraries. Using its own MiXCR run on the 5' RACE reads, TCRdb lists one record per CDR3 protein. The sample lists 700,000 or so distinct CDR3 sequences, 15% to 20% occurring once. The germline V gene encodes CDR1 LNHDA and CDR2 SQIVND (reference sequence). The CDR3 length is 16 residues. Trimming stripped 0 bases from V and 2 bases from J, with 14 bases between. This specimen comes from a study of CD8 T cells in ankylosing spondylitis. Study observations and caveats: Reported data indicate significant enrichment of disease-linked clones within matched ankylosing spondylitis synovial fluid. For ankylosing spondylitis blood, a TCR beta motif of several highly homologous variants appeared characteristic. Certain motif variants had earlier been reported in reactive arthritis synovial fluid and blood. Disease-associated clonotypes exhibited CD8+ identity and were relatively infrequent in peripheral blood.

This chain uses TRBV19 with TRBJ2-7; TRBD1 is a possible D gene (5 bases). The receptor comes from a male donor with ankylosing spondylitis. Material for sequencing was blood, either unsorted or a sorted T cell fraction (not recorded which). The CDR3 loop is CASSIEAGHPTYEQYF. The CDR3 DNA reads TGTGCCAGTAGTATAGAGGCAGGACACCCCACCTACGAGCAGTACTTC.